These 11 T cell receptor beta chains came from one sample sequenced in a study of cytomegalovirus exposure and HLA in healthy donors. The primer mix had 60 Vbeta and 13 Jbeta primers. Sequenced by immunoSEQ multiplex PCR; TCRdb stores in-frame clones only, minus some. The data contain approximately 160,000 clones, 80% of them singletons. The sample taken for sequencing was PBMCs. The receptors stem from a man aged 25-45 years in good health and CMV-seropositive.

In this sample, this clone turned up a few times. The chain has TRBV12-5 and TRBJ2-5; 10 bases fit TRBD2. The CDR3 has 18 residues. Germline V gives CDR1 LGHNT, CDR2 FRNRAP. Unmatched junction bases numbered 9, after V lost 0 bases and J lost 2 bases. This chain's CDR3 is CASGLVRERGGVQETQYF. The CDR3 coding sequence is TGTGCTAGTGGTTTGGTAAGGGAGCGGGGGGGGGTTCAAGAGACCCAGTACTTC.

This chain connects TRBV27 to TRBJ1-4; 7 bases are a match to TRBD1. CDR1 MNHEY and CDR2 SMNVEV come from the germline V gene (reference sequence). After removal of 1 base from V and 1 base from J, the junction contained 3 bases not matched to a gene. This CDR3 is 16 amino acids long. The DNA for the CDR3 is TGTGCCAGCAGTTTATACCAGGGGGGAACTAATGAAAAACTGTTTTTT. It encodes CASSLYQGGTNEKLFF.

CDR3 in DNA: TGTGCCAGCAGCCCACAGGGTCTTAGTACTGAAGCTTTCTTT. It specifies CASSPQGLSTEAFF. The chain recombines TRBV9 with TRBJ1-1, with D possibly matching TRBD1 (6 bases). The CDR3 contains 14 residues. Germline assignment: CDR1 SGDLS and CDR2 YYNGEE. Trimming removed 4 bases from V and 5 bases from J, with 15 bases in between.

The chain employs TRBV6-1 and TRBJ1-2, with D possibly matching TRBD1 (5 bases). CDR1 and CDR2 from the germline V gene are MNHNS and SASEGT. The CDR3 length is 13 residues. V lost 7 bases and J 5 bases, leaving 14 bases between the germline ends. Written as DNA, the CDR3 is TGTGCCAGCAATAGGTCCGGGGGATATGGCTACACCTTC. Its protein is CASNRSGGYGYTF.

The genes are TRBV19 and TRBJ1-5, with TRBD1 matching 7 bases. Trimming at V came to 2 bases and at J to 3 bases, leaving 4 bases not matched to a gene. Germline CDR1 is LNHDA and CDR2 is SQIVND (reference sequence). CDR3 length equals 15 residues. CDR3 coding DNA: TGTGCCAGTAGTATAACAGGGGCTCCCAATCAGCCCCAGCATTTT. Translated: CASSITGAPNQPQHF.

This chain links TRBV2 with TRBJ1-2; possible D gene TRBD1, 5 bases. In germline, CDR1 is SNHLY, CDR2 FYNNEI. This CDR3 contains 14 residues. V was clipped by 6 bases and J by 0 bases, with 11 bases between them. CDR3 DNA sequence: TGTGCCAGCAGATATTCAGGGTCTAACTATGGCTACACCTTC. It codes for CASRYSGSNYGYTF.

The chain recombines TRBV7-6 with TRBJ2-1, with 7 bases lining up with TRBD1. The CDR3 is made up of 16 amino acids. Germline CDR1 and CDR2: SGHVS and FNYEAQ. Trimming cost V 1 base and J 4 bases; bases outside gene matches: 7. CDR3 in amino acids: CASSLVGTEEYNEQFF. The CDR3 nucleotides read TGTGCCAGCAGCTTAGTCGGGACAGAAGAATACAATGAGCAGTTCTTC.

This chain uses TRBV2 with TRBJ1-5; 9 bases fit TRBD1. The V gene end was trimmed by 5 bases and the J gene end by 6 bases; junction bases not matched to a gene: 8. The CDR3 length is 15 residues. CDR1 and CDR2 (germline): SNHLY, FYNNEI. The CDR3 reads CASSPGQGRGQPQHF. CDR3 sequence (DNA): TGTGCCAGCAGTCCTGGACAGGGGCGAGGTCAGCCCCAGCATTTT.

This chain joins TRBV7-9 and TRBJ2-2; the D gene is possibly TRBD2 (6 bases). The CDR3 consists of 15 residues. The germline V gene encodes CDR1 SEHNR and CDR2 FQNEAQ (reference sequence). Trimming removed 2 bases from V and 1 base from J, with 8 bases in between. CDR3: CASSLSAGNTGELFF. CDR3 nucleotides: TGTGCCAGCAGCTTATCAGCGGGGAACACCGGGGAGCTGTTTTTT. The complete variable domain, with remaining parts taken from reference TRBV7-9 and TRBJ2-2, reads DTGVSQNPRHKITKRGQNVTFRCDPISEHNRLYWYRQTLGQGPEFLTYFQNEAQLEKSRLLSDRFSAERPKGSFSTLEIQRTEQGDSAMYLCASSLSAGNTGELFFGEGSRLTVL.

A few counts support this clone. The CDR3, as DNA: TGTGCCAGCAGTGAATCAAGGCGGGGGCAGTACTTC. Its translation is CASSESRRGQYF. This chain uses TRBV25-1 with TRBJ2-7, with D maybe TRBD2 (6 bases). This CDR3 is built from 12 residues. V lost 1 base and J lost 9, with 10 bases in between. Germline CDR1 and CDR2: MGHDK and SYGVNS.

The CDR3 loop reads CASGPGTGQAGELFF. Written as DNA, the CDR3 is TGTGCTAGTGGCCCCGGGACAGGGCAGGCCGGGGAGCTGTTTTTT. The chain combines TRBV12-5 with TRBJ2-2; 9 positions agree with TRBD1. This CDR3 spans 15 amino acids. Per the germline V gene, CDR1 is LGHNT and CDR2 is FRNRAP. Trimming cost V 6 bases and J 6 bases; bases outside gene matches: 8.